This T cell receptor (beta chain) appears in the sequencing data of a study of shared clonotypes between healthy human individuals. Notes on the study in general: The sole specimen, blood, was sampled, and tissue repertoires likely differ.

Remarks on this clone: The antigen remains unidentified.

The input for sorted-subset replicate PCRs was approximately 190 ng DNA, tens of thousands of T cell genomes. Profiled with immunoSEQ multiplex PCR; TCRdb holds only in-frame clones, not every one. The sample consists of about 2,100,000 clones, roughly 91% of them appearing once. There are 17 residues in the CDR3. Trimming shortened V by 0 bases and J by 0 bases, and 14 bases separated the two germline ends. CDR1 LNHNV and CDR2 YYDKDF come from the germline V gene (reference sequence). The naive CD8 population came from CD45RO-negative cells selected for CCR7, without terminally differentiated effector memory CD45RA+ cells.

Sequencing was carried out using naive CD8+ T cells from PBMCs. This TCR was sampled from a man between 18 and 35 years old in good health. Some clones in this sample may be carry-over from other donors' samples. V gene TRBV15 combines with J gene TRBJ1-2, with D perhaps matching TRBD1 (5 bases). The CDR3 loop is CATSRDGVGGTNYGYTF. CDR3 nucleotide sequence: TGTGCCACCAGCAGAGATGGTGTCGGGGGAACTAACTATGGCTACACCTTC. Full variable domain (missing parts from reference TRBV15 and TRBJ1-2): DAMVIQNPRYQVTQFGKPVTLSCSQTLNHNVMYWYQQKSSQAPKLLFHYYDKDFNNEADTPDNFQSRRPNTSFCFLDIRSPGLGDTAMYLCATSRDGVGGTNYGYTFGSGTRLTVV.